This T cell receptor beta chain was sequenced during a study of CD8 T cells in Susac syndrome. Reverse transcription of roughly 0.5 to 1 ug RNA was performed with random hexamers. Amplification of TCR beta CDR3 across 54 Vbeta and 13 Jbeta was performed with immunoSEQ multiplex PCR. TCRdb reanalysed the immunoSEQ multiplex PCR reads using MiXCR and keeps one entry per CDR3 protein. This sample has hundreds of thousands of distinct CDR3 sequences, with 85% to 90% found just once. The sequence was obtained from a human donor with multiple sclerosis. Sequencing used CD8+ T cells from PBMCs.

CDR3 coding DNA: TGTGCCAGCAGTTTAGGGACAGATCAGCCCCAGCATTTT. Encoded protein: CASSLGTDQPQHF. This rearrangement joins TRBV27 to TRBJ1-5, with TRBD1 identical over 7 bases. This CDR3 is 13 amino acids long. Unmatched junction bases numbered 0, after V lost 2 bases and J lost 5 bases. The V gene's germline CDR1 is MNHEY and CDR2 SMNVEV (reference sequence).